The 14 T cell receptor beta chains given below trace back to one sample, sequenced in a study of graft-versus-host responses after intestinal transplantation (TCRdb year 2021). The sample's time point, from its label and the paper: cells obtained before transplantation from donor or recipient. These receptors' targets are unknown. Libraries came from the immunoSEQ multiplex PCR assay. TCRdb took this table from immuneACCESS and kept in-frame rearrangements with V and J called. Such tables lack part of the clones; where checked against another copy, unresolved V genes explain under half of the gap, and the rest is unexplained. This sample is represented by around 93,000 clones; 90% to 95% of them were singletons. The ten most abundant clones make up roughly 6% of the sample. The source material was unstimulated CD8+ T cells sorted from spleen or lymph node cells, sampled before intestinal transplant. The receptors here all came from a human donor who received an intestinal transplant.

The rearrangement uses TRBV7-6 and TRBJ2-7, with 8 bases identical to TRBD1. V lost 1 base, J lost 2 bases, and 4 bases stayed unmatched. Germline V gene lookup returns CDR1 SGHVS and CDR2 FNYEAQ. This CDR3 has 15 residues. In DNA form, the CDR3 reads TGTGCCAGCAGCTTAGGGCAGGGGGCCACCTACGAGCAGTACTTC. Its translation: CASSLGQGATYEQYF.

The gene calls are TRBV27 and TRBJ1-5; D might be TRBD1 (6 bases). V lost 5 bases and J 6 bases, leaving 17 bases between the germline ends. CDR1 and CDR2 from the germline V gene are MNHEY and SMNVEV (reference sequence). This CDR3 has 15 residues. CDR3 sequence reads: CASSPLGGNGQPQHF. For the CDR3, the DNA is TGTGCCAGCAGTCCCCTGGGGGGCAACGGTCAGCCCCAGCATTTT.

V and J are TRBV13 and TRBJ1-1; D may be TRBD1 (5 bases). Germline V lookup: CDR1 PRHDT, CDR2 FYEKMQ (reference sequence). This CDR3 is built from 14 residues. Trimming cost V 1 base and J 5 bases, with 11 bases left between them. CDR3 DNA: TGTGCCAGCAGCTTAGAACCAGGGTATACTGAAGCTTTCTTT. Translated: CASSLEPGYTEAFF.

The chain couples TRBV14 to TRBJ2-7; D not certain. The V end was cut by 5 bases, the J end by 3 bases, with 17 bases between. There are 15 residues in the CDR3. Germline CDR1 SGHDN, CDR2 FVKESK. CDR3 coding DNA: TGTGCCAGCAGCTCCCCTTTGCATGGGTTCTACGAGCAGTACTTC. Protein sequence: CASSSPLHGFYEQYF.

The V and J genes are TRBV2 and TRBJ1-5, with 8 bases lining up with TRBD1. There are 17 residues in the CDR3. Germline V lookup: CDR1 SNHLY, CDR2 FYNNEI. Losses at the gene ends were 0 bases for V and 7 bases for J; bases not matched to a gene: 11. CDR3 loop: CASSEARRTGLRQPQHF. CDR3 sequence (DNA): TGTGCCAGCAGTGAAGCAAGAAGGACAGGGCTAAGGCAGCCCCAGCATTTT. Using reference TRBV2 and TRBJ1-5 for the parts outside the CDR3, the full variable domain is EPEVTQTPSHQVTQMGQEVILRCVPISNHLYFYWYRQILGQKVEFLVSFYNNEISEKSEIFDDQFSVERPDGSNFTLKIRSTKLEDSAMYFCASSEARRTGLRQPQHFGDGTRLSIL.

The chain joins TRBV5-5 to TRBJ1-1, with unresolved D. V was trimmed by 0 bases and J by 3 bases, leaving 9 bases between them. In germline, CDR1 is SGHKS, CDR2 YYEKEE (reference sequence). The CDR3 has 14 residues. The CDR3 bases are TGTGCCAGCAGCTTGGGGATCAGACACACTGAAGCTTTCTTT. Protein product: CASSLGIRHTEAFF.

The rearrangement links TRBV4-1 to TRBJ2-5, with 10 bases that match TRBD1. This CDR3 spans 18 amino acids. J gave up 4 bases and V 2 bases, and 13 bases lay outside the gene matches. Germline V lookup: CDR1 MGHRA, CDR2 YSYEKL. The CDR3 here is CASSQQFGATGGGETQYF. As DNA, the CDR3 is TGCGCCAGCAGCCAACAATTCGGCGCGACAGGGGGCGGAGAGACCCAGTACTTC.

The V call is TRBV2, the J call TRBJ2-7; 8 bases map to TRBD1. The CDR3 covers 13 residues. Trimming removed 10 bases from V and 0 bases from J; junction bases left unmatched: 5. Germline V gives CDR1 SNHLY, CDR2 FYNNEI. DNA for the CDR3: TGTGCCATCGGGACAGGCAGCTCCTACGAGCAGTACTTC. It translates to CAIGTGSSYEQYF.

The chain has TRBV29-1 and TRBJ2-7; a possible D gene is TRBD1 (5 bases). Trimming pared 2 bases from V and 3 bases from J, leaving 11 bases between. Germline CDR1 SQVTM, CDR2 ANQGSEA. CDR3 length equals 13 residues. The chain's CDR3 is CSVEPDNYYEQYF. In nucleotides, the CDR3 is TGCAGCGTTGAACCGGACAACTACTACGAGCAGTACTTC.

This clone was seen once. The chain combines TRBV13 with TRBJ2-7; 12 bases line up with TRBD2. J gave up 3 bases and V 1 base, and 7 bases lay outside the gene matches. This CDR3 is 17 amino acids long. Germline V lookup: CDR1 PRHDT, CDR2 FYEKMQ (reference sequence). CDR3: CASSLALAGGPYYEQYF. DNA of the CDR3: TGTGCCAGCAGCTTAGCGCTAGCGGGAGGGCCTTACTACGAGCAGTACTTC. The entire variable domain, with the rest obtained from reference TRBV13 and TRBJ2-7, is as follows: AAGVIQSPRHLIKEKRETATLKCYPIPRHDTVYWYQQGPGQDPQFLISFYEKMQSDKGSIPDRFSAQQFSDYHSELNMSSLELGDSALYFCASSLALAGGPYYEQYFGPGTRLTVT.

CDR3 residues: CASRVAGVAYEQYF. The CDR3 DNA follows: TGTGCCAGCAGGGTAGCGGGAGTGGCCTACGAGCAGTACTTC. The chain uses TRBV27 and TRBJ2-7; 9 nucleotides match TRBD2. Trimming removed 6 bases from V and 2 bases from J; junction bases left unmatched: 5. CDR1 MNHEY and CDR2 SMNVEV come from the germline V gene (reference sequence). The CDR3 is 14 residues long.

The genes are TRBV6-1 and TRBJ1-6; D gene ambiguous. CDR3 length: 14 amino acids. CDR1 is MNHNS and CDR2 is SASEGT in the germline V gene. V lost 4 bases and J 6 bases, leaving 10 bases between the germline ends. The CDR3 region is CASSGLGSNSPLHF. The CDR3 region has the DNA TGTGCCAGCAGTGGACTGGGATCTAATTCACCCCTCCACTTT.

The gene calls are TRBV5-1 and TRBJ2-5, with D perhaps matching TRBD1 or TRBD2 (5 bases each). V was pared by 5 bases and J by 2 bases, with 16 bases between. This CDR3 is 15 amino acids long. Germline V gene sequence: CDR1 SGHRS, CDR2 YFSETQ. CDR3 nucleotides: TGCGCCAGCAGTCCCACCGGGACGGCACAAGAGACCCAGTACTTC. Protein sequence: CASSPTGTAQETQYF.

The chain couples TRBV15 to TRBJ2-5; no clear D. CDR1 and CDR2 (germline): LNHNV, YYDKDF (reference sequence). V lost 0 bases and J 7 bases, leaving 3 bases between the germline ends. The CDR3 sequence is 11 residues long. The CDR3 spells CATSREATQYF. The CDR3 DNA is TGTGCCACCAGCAGAGAGGCGACCCAGTACTTC.